This entry lists 22 T cell receptor beta chains sequenced from one sample in a study of regulatory T cells in long-lasting Graves disease. Time point given: newly diagnosed GD, antithyroid drugs for less than 3 months. Construction of the TCR library relied on RNA isolated from PBMCs. According to the study, TCR beta libraries were built with iRepertoire HTBI primers and CDR3-region Arm-PCR. Each CDR3 protein gets one entry after TCRdb re-called the multiplex PCR reads with MiXCR. The sample consists of 350,000 to 500,000 distinct CDR3 sequences, about 14% of them appearing once. The sample was also reused in another study, on T cells in Graves' hyperthyroidism and ophthalmopathy.

The sequences come from peripheral blood mononuclear cells (PBMCs), collected at new diagnosis, from a patient treated with antithyroid drugs. The receptors were gathered from a woman between 50 and 59 years old with Graves disease.

This clonotype has at least ten counts. The chain is built from TRBV6-1 and TRBJ2-5; a possible D gene is TRBD1 (6 bases). Germline V gene sequence: CDR1 MNHNS, CDR2 SASEGT. The CDR3 covers 11 residues. V lost 6 bases, J lost 12 bases, and 14 bases lay in between. CDR3 nucleotide sequence: TGTGCCAGCAGCCCTCCAAGGACAGAGTACTTC. It yields the protein CASSPPRTEYF.

Points on this clonotype: A much bigger clone sits one base away, suggesting this may be a read error. The rearrangement links TRBV11-2 to TRBJ2-1; D may be TRBD2 (5 bases). The CDR3 is made up of 15 amino acids. Germline lookup yields CDR1 SGHAT and CDR2 FQNNGV. This CDR3 is CGSSLGLSSYNEQFF. The CDR3 coding sequence is TGTGGCAGCAGCCTTGGACTCTCAAGCTACAATGAGCAGTTCTTC.

This clonotype was found many times. The rearrangement joins TRBV3-1 to TRBJ1-3, with 9 bases identical to TRBD1. Looked up from germline, CDR1 is LGHDT and CDR2 is YNNKEL (reference sequence). This CDR3 has 15 residues. V lost 4 bases, J lost 0 bases, and 1 base stayed unmatched. The CDR3 sequence: CASSRDRASGNTIYF. As DNA, the CDR3 is TGTGCCAGCAGCCGGGACAGGGCCTCTGGAAACACCATATATTTT.

Comments on this clonotype: A much bigger clone sits one base away, suggesting this may be a read error. The V and J genes are TRBV18 and TRBJ2-7, with 8 positions matching TRBD1. Germline V gene sequence: CDR1 KGHSH, CDR2 LQKENI. CDR3 size: 16 residues. The V and J ends lost 0 bases and 7 bases, in that order; junction bases with no gene match: 11. The CDR3 DNA follows: TGTGCCAGCTCACCACCGGGACAGGATACCTCATGGGAGCAGTACTTC. Its translation is CASSPPGQDTSWEQYF.

The chain has TRBV3-1 and TRBJ2-7; D is uncertain. Trimming stripped 0 bases from V and 0 bases from J, with 12 bases between. CDR1 and CDR2 from the germline V gene are LGHDT and YNNKEL (reference sequence). This CDR3 spans 16 amino acids. CDR3 in amino acids: CASSQDPRGRSYEQYF. The CDR3 nucleotides read TGTGCCAGCAGCCAAGATCCCCGTGGCCGCTCCTACGAGCAGTACTTC.

There are many counts of this clonotype. The rearrangement joins TRBV30 to TRBJ1-1; maybe TRBD1 (5 bases). CDR1 and CDR2 (germline): GTSNPN, SVGIG (reference sequence). Trimming took 0 bases from V and 8 from J, leaving 13 bases between them. This CDR3 comprises 13 residues. CDR3 amino acids: CAWSVRAGSEAFF. The DNA for the CDR3 is TGTGCCTGGAGTGTACGGGCAGGGAGCGAAGCTTTCTTT.

This clonotype was recorded at least ten times. The chain employs TRBV9 and TRBJ2-7; D perhaps matches TRBD2 (5 bases). Looked up from germline, CDR1 is SGDLS and CDR2 is YYNGEE. V was pared by 0 bases and J by 1 base, with 14 bases between. The CDR3 sequence is 16 residues long. Here the CDR3 DNA reads TGTGCCAGCAGCGTAGGTACGGGGTCAGATTCCTACGAGCAGTACTTC. It specifies CASSVGTGSDSYEQYF.

The rearrangement uses TRBV11-2 and TRBJ1-2, with TRBD1 matching 9 bases. This CDR3 comprises 15 residues. V lost 4 bases to trimming and J lost 3 bases; unmatched junction nucleotides: 6. CDR1 and CDR2 from the germline V gene are SGHAT and FQNNGV. CDR3 nucleotide sequence: TGTGCCAGCAGCTCTACAGGGGGCGCGCACTATGGCTACACCTTC. Residues: CASSSTGGAHYGYTF.

In this sample, this clonotype turned up many times. The J gene is TRBJ2-3, the V gene TRBV7-9; 7 nucleotides align to TRBD2. This CDR3 is 15 amino acids long. V shed 3 bases and J 0 bases; nucleotides not matched to a gene: 3. The V gene's germline CDR1 is SEHNR and CDR2 FQNEAQ (reference sequence). CDR3 DNA sequence: TGTGCCAGCAGCTTGGGGGGGACTAGCACAGATACGCAGTATTTT. It is translated as CASSLGGTSTDTQYF.

This clonotype was detected many times. The chain uses TRBV11-2 and TRBJ1-1, with D tentatively TRBD1 (6 bases). V lost 0 bases, J lost 2 bases, and 16 bases lay in between. The CDR3 loop spans 17 amino acids. Germline V lookup: CDR1 SGHAT, CDR2 FQNNGV. The CDR3 region is CASSLDLGGAGNTEAFF. The CDR3 bases are TGTGCCAGCAGCTTAGATCTAGGGGGGGCCGGAAACACTGAAGCTTTCTTT.

This clonotype was recorded at least ten times. The chain uses TRBV6-1 and TRBJ1-5; 7 bases are shared with TRBD1. Germline V gene sequence: CDR1 MNHNS, CDR2 SASEGT. V gave up 3 bases and J gave up 1 base; unmatched junction bases: 3. The CDR3 is 15 amino acids. The CDR3: CASSDPTGSNQPQHF. CDR3 nucleotide sequence: TGTGCCAGCAGTGATCCGACAGGGAGCAATCAGCCCCAGCATTTT.

This clonotype was seen ten or more times. The chain employs TRBV28 and TRBJ1-5, with 8 positions matching TRBD1. The germline V gene has CDR1 MDHEN and CDR2 SYDVKM. V lost 8 bases to trimming and J lost 5 bases; unmatched junction nucleotides: 8. The CDR3 covers 14 residues. Here the CDR3 reads CASQDGQGHQPQHF. As DNA, the CDR3 is TGTGCCAGCCAGGATGGACAGGGCCATCAGCCCCAGCATTTT. Complete variable domain (other parts from reference TRBV28 and TRBJ1-5): DVKVTQSSRYLVKRTGEKVFLECVQDMDHENMFWYRQDPGLGLRLIYFSYDVKMKEKGDIPEGYSVSREKKERFSLILESASTNQTSMYLCASQDGQGHQPQHFGDGTRLSIL.

This clonotype was seen repeatedly, ten times or more. CDR3 in DNA: TGTGCCAGCAGCTATGGTAGTCTGGCGTACGAGCAGTACTTC. Residues: CASSYGSLAYEQYF. The V gene is TRBV11-2, the J gene TRBJ2-7; D ambiguous. V lost 4 bases and J lost 4, with 14 bases in between. Per the germline V gene, CDR1 is SGHAT and CDR2 is FQNNGV. This CDR3 is built from 14 residues.

The table lists this clonotype with a few counts. An end of the junction does not agree with germline; a read error may underlie this. CDR3 nucleotides: TGCGCCAGCAGCCCCCTACCAAGGGGAGAGAGGGGCGAGCAGCACTTC. Amino acids: CASSPLPRGERGEQHF. The chain links TRBV4-1 to TRBJ2-7; D assignment may be TRBD1 or TRBD2 (5 bases each). CDR1 and CDR2 from the germline V gene are MGHRA and YSYEKL. This CDR3 contains 16 residues.

The J gene is TRBJ2-3, the V gene TRBV7-2, with 8 bases fitting TRBD2. V trimming: 6 bases; J trimming: 6 bases; junction bases outside the gene matches: 23. The CDR3 covers 19 residues. Germline V gene data show CDR1 as SGHTA and CDR2 as FQGNSA. The CDR3 DNA follows: TGTGCCAGCAGTTTGACCCCGGGACTAGGGGGGGACCGACGGGATACGCAGTATTTT. It yields the protein CASSLTPGLGGDRRDTQYF.

A word on this clonotype: A much larger clone is a single base away; this may be a read error. The chain uses TRBV10-3 and TRBJ2-2; tentatively, D is TRBD2 (6 bases). Trimming took 4 bases from V and 6 from J, leaving 15 bases between them. CDR1 is ENHRY and CDR2 is SYGVKD in the germline V gene. There are 15 residues in the CDR3. CDR3 nucleotides: TGTGCCATCAGTGGAGGGAGGTCGGACGCCGGGGAGCTGTTTTTT. Translation: CAISGGRSDAGELFF.

This clonotype came up a few times. The DNA of the CDR3 is TGTGCCAGCAGCCTCGGACAGGGTATAGAGACCCAGTACTTC. It translates to CASSLGQGIETQYF. The rearrangement uses TRBV7-9 and TRBJ2-5; 8 bases are a match to TRBD1. Unmatched junction bases numbered 6, after V lost 5 bases and J lost 4 bases. The CDR3 is 14 residues long. Germline V gene lookup returns CDR1 SEHNR and CDR2 FQNEAQ (reference sequence).

This clonotype was counted a few times. The chain links TRBV11-1 to TRBJ2-3; perhaps TRBD1 as D (7 bases). Germline V gives CDR1 SGHAT, CDR2 FQDESV (reference sequence). This CDR3 contains 18 residues. The V and J ends lost 0 bases and 2 bases respectively, with 18 bases between them. CDR3 amino acids: CASSLAWAQGGFTDTQYF. The CDR3 DNA is TGTGCCAGCAGCTTAGCGTGGGCTCAGGGGGGATTCACAGATACGCAGTATTTT.

The J gene is TRBJ2-3, the V gene TRBV3-1; TRBD2 matches 7 bases. There are 15 residues in the CDR3. Germline CDR1 reads LGHDT; CDR2 reads YNNKEL (reference sequence). V gave up 5 bases and J gave up 6 bases; unmatched junction bases: 11. CDR3 sequence: CASSTQRDFLDTQYF. CDR3 coding DNA: TGTGCCAGCAGCACACAGCGGGACTTTTTGGATACGCAGTATTTT.

This clonotype occurred a few times. An end of the junction does not agree with germline; a read error may underlie this. The chain has TRBV28 and TRBJ1-2; no reliable D call. This CDR3 has 12 amino acids. The germline CDR1 and CDR2 sequences are MDHEN and SYDVKM. The CDR3 DNA follows: TGTGCCAGCAGTTTAACAAATTATGGCTACGCCTTC. As protein: CASSLTNYGYAF.

This clonotype occurred a few times. The rearrangement links TRBV19 to TRBJ1-1; TRBD1 agrees at 7 bases. This CDR3 has 15 amino acids. The trim removed 4 bases at V and 1 base at J, leaving 6 bases unmatched. Germline lookup yields CDR1 LNHDA and CDR2 SQIVND (reference sequence). This CDR3 reads CASSKVDRSNTEAFF. In DNA, the CDR3 is TGTGCCAGTAGTAAGGTGGACAGGTCGAACACTGAAGCTTTCTTT.

This clonotype was picked up many times. The gene calls are TRBV27 and TRBJ1-6; a possible D gene is TRBD1 (6 bases). This CDR3 spans 16 amino acids. Germline V gene data show CDR1 as MNHEY and CDR2 as SMNVEV (reference sequence). The germline V and J ends were trimmed by 6 bases and 0 bases, with 12 bases remaining between them. CDR3 in amino acids: CASRPRGSSYNSPLHF. The CDR3 DNA is TGTGCCAGCAGGCCAAGGGGGAGCTCCTATAATTCACCCCTCCACTTT.